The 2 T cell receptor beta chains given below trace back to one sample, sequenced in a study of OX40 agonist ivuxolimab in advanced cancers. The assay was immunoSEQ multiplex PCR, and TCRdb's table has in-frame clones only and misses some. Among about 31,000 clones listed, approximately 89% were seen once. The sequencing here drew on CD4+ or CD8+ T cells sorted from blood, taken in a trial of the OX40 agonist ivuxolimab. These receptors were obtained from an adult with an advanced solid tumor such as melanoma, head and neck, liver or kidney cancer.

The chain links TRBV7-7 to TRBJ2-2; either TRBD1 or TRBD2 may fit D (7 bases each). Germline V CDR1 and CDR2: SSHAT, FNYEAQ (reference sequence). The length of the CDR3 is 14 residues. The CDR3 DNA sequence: TGTGCTACGGGGGGACAGCCGAACACCGGGGAGCTGTTTTTT. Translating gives CATGGQPNTGELFF.

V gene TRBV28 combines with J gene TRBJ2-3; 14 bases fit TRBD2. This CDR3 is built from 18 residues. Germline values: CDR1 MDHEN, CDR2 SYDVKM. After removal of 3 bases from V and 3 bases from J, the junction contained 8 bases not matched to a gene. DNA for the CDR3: TGTGCCAGCAGTTTGTTCGGGACTAGCGGGAGTCTAACAGATACGCAGTATTTT. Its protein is CASSLFGTSGSLTDTQYF.